The T cell receptor (beta chain) under discussion was sequenced for a study of blood T cell repertoires in COVID-19. Overall study: Spain, Italy and the United States supplied samples that represented acute and convalescent COVID-19. T cells, B-cell-depleted T cells, or PBMCs provided the cDNA or gDNA that served as material.

CDR1 and CDR2 from the germline V gene are MGHDK and SYGVNS. The CDR3 totals 18 residues. V gave up 0 bases and J gave up 5 bases, with 21 bases separating them. As processed by the authors: Using reference gene primer amplification, nucleated cell counts were estimated. Here immunoSEQ multiplex PCR was the method, and the copy in TCRdb shows in-frame clones only, minus some. V and J calls and clone size are as listed in that table; D and trimming were resolved from the DNA. The sample records approximately 90,000 clones, 80% being singletons. What was sequenced was peripheral blood. This receptor was obtained from an elderly woman with acute or convalescent COVID-19. V usage is TRBV25-1 and J usage is TRBJ2-3; D uncertain. The CDR3 loop is CASSEYTRLPLPGDTQYF. CDR3 nucleotide sequence: TGTGCCAGCAGTGAATATACCAGACTCCCTCTTCCGGGAGATACGCAGTATTTT.